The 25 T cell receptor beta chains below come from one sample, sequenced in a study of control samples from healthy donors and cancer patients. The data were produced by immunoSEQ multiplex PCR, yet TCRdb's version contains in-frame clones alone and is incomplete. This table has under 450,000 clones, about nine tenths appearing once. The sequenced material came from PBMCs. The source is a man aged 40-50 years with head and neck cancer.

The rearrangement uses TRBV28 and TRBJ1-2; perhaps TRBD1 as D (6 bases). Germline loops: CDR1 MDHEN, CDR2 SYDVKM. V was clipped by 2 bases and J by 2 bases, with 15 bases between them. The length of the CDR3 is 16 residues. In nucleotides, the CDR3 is TGTGCCAGCAGTTTACTTGGACAGAAGATGAACTATGGCTACACCTTC. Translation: CASSLLGQKMNYGYTF.

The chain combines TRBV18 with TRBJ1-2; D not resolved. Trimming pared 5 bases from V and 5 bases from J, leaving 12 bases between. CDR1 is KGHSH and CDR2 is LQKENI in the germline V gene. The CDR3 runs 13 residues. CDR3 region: CASSGFVEYGYTF. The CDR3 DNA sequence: TGTGCCAGCTCAGGTTTTGTAGAGTATGGCTACACCTTC.

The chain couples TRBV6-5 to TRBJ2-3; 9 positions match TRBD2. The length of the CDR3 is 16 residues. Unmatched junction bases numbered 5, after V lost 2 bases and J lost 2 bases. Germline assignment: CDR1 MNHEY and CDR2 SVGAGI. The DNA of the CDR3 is TGTGCCAGCAGTTACGGGGCGGGAGGGTTCACAGATACGCAGTATTTT. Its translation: CASSYGAGGFTDTQYF.

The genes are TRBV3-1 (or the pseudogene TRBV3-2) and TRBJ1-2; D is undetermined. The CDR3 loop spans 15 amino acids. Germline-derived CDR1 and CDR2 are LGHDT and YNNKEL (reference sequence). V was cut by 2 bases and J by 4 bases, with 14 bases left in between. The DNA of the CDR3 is TGTGCCAGCAGCCAAAACAGAGACTGGGCCTATGGCTACACCTTC. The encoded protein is CASSQNRDWAYGYTF.

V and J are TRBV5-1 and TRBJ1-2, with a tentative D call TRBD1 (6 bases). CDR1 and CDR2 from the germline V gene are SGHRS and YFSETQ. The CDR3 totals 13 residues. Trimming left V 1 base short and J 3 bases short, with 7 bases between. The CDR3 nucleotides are TGCGCCAGCAGCTTGAACAGGGACTATGGCTACACCTTC. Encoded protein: CASSLNRDYGYTF.

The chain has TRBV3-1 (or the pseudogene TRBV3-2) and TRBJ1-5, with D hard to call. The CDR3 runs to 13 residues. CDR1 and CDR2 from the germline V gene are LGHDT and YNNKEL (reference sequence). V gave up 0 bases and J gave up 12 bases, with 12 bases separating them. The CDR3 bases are TGTGCCAGCAGCCAAGATCTAGACGGTTTCCAGCATTTT. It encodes CASSQDLDGFQHF.

CDR3 in amino acids: CASSYSGQGGQPQHF. CDR3 coding DNA: TGTGCCAGCAGTTACTCGGGCCAGGGTGGTCAGCCCCAGCATTTT. This sequence joins TRBV6-5 and TRBJ1-5, with a tentative D call TRBD1 (5 bases). The CDR3 is made up of 15 amino acids. V lost 0 bases, J lost 6 bases, and 12 bases lay in between. Germline lookup yields CDR1 MNHEY and CDR2 SVGAGI.

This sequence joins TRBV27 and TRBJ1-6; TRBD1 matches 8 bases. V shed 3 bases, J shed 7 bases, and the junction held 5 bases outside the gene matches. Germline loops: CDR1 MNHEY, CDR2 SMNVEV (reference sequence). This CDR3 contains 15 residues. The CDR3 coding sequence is TGTGCCAGCAGTTTTGGGACAGGAATAAATTCACCCCTCCACTTT. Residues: CASSFGTGINSPLHF.

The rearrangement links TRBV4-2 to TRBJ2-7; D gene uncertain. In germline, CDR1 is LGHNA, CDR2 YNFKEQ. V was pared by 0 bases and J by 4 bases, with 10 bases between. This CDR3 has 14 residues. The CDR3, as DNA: TGTGCCAGCAGCCAAGAGAAGAAAAGGTACGAGCAGTACTTC. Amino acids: CASSQEKKRYEQYF.

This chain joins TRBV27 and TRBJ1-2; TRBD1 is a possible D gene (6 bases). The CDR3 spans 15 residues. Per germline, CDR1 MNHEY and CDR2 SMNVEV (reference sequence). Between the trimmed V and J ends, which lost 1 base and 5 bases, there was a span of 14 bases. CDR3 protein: CASSLYSQGPYGYTF. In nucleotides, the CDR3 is TGTGCCAGCAGTTTATATTCACAGGGACCGTATGGCTACACCTTC.

CDR3 coding DNA: TGTGCCAGTAGTATAGTGGTGTGGGGAAACCCCGGGGAGCTGTTTTTT. This gives the protein CASSIVVWGNPGELFF. The chain couples TRBV19 to TRBJ2-2; no definite D call. From germline, CDR1 is LNHDA and CDR2 SQIVND (reference sequence). Trimming stripped 1 base from V and 6 bases from J, with 15 bases between. The CDR3 consists of 16 residues.

In nucleotides, the CDR3 is TGTGCCAGCAGTTTCTCGGTTGAGCGTGGGACCCAGTACTTC. Its translation is CASSFSVERGTQYF. This chain links TRBV28 with TRBJ2-5; D is unclear. The CDR3 is made up of 14 amino acids. Trimming shortened V by 3 bases and J by 7 bases, and 15 bases separated the two germline ends. Germline V gene lookup returns CDR1 MDHEN and CDR2 SYDVKM.

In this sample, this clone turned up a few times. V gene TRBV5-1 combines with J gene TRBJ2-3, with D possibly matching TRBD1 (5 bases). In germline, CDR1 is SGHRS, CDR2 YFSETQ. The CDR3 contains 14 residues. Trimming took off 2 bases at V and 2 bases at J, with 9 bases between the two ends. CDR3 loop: CASSLQTDTDTQYF. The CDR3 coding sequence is TGCGCCAGCAGCTTACAGACAGACACAGATACGCAGTATTTT.

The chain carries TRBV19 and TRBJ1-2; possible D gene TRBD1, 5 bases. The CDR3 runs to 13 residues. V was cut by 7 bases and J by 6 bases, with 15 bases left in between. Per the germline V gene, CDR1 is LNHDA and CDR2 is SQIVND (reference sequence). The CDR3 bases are TGTGCCAGTAACCTAGGAGCAGGGCATGGCTACACCTTC. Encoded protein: CASNLGAGHGYTF.

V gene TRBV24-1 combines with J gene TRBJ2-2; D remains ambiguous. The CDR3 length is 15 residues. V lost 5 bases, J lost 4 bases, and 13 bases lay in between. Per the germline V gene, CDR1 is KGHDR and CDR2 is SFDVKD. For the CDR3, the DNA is TGTGCCACCAGTGGGCGGACGTCCCCCACCGGGGAGCTGTTTTTT. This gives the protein CATSGRTSPTGELFF.

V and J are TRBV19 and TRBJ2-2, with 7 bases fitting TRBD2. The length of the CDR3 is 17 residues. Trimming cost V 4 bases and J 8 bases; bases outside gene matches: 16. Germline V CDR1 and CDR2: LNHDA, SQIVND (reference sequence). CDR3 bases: TGTGCCAGTAGTAATCGGGGACTAAGTGAACGGGCTGGGGAGCTGTTTTTT. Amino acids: CASSNRGLSERAGELFF.

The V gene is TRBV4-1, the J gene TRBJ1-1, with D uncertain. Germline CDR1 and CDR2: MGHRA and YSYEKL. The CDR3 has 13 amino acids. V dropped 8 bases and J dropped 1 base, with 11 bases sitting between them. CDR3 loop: CASRGWGNTEAFF. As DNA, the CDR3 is TGCGCCAGCCGCGGGTGGGGGAACACTGAAGCTTTCTTT.

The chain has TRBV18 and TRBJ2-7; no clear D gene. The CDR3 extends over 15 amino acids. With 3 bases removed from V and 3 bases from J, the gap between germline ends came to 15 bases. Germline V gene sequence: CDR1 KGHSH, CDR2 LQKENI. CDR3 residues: CASSPLPIGNYEQYF. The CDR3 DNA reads TGTGCCAGCTCACCTTTACCGATCGGTAACTACGAGCAGTACTTC. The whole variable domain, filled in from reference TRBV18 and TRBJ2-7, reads NAGVMQNPRHLVRRRGQEARLRCSPMKGHSHVYWYRQLPEEGLKFMVYLQKENIIDESGMPKERFSAEFPKEGPSILRIQQVVRGDSAAYFCASSPLPIGNYEQYFGPGTRLTVT.

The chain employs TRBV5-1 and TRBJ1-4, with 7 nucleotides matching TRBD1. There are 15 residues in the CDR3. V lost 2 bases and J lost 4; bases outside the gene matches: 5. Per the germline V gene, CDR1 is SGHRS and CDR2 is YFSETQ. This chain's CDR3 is CASSFGTASNEKLFF. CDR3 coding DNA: TGCGCCAGCAGCTTCGGGACAGCAAGTAATGAAAAACTGTTTTTT.

For the CDR3, the DNA is TGTGCCAGCAGTGAGTGGTCGAGGGGGCTAGCGGGGGAAGAGACCCAGTACTTC. Translating gives CASSEWSRGLAGEETQYF. The chain carries TRBV2 and TRBJ2-5, with 10 bases that match TRBD2. Germline CDR1 and CDR2: SNHLY and FYNNEI. This CDR3 is 18 amino acids long. The trim removed 3 bases at V and 3 bases at J, leaving 13 bases unmatched.

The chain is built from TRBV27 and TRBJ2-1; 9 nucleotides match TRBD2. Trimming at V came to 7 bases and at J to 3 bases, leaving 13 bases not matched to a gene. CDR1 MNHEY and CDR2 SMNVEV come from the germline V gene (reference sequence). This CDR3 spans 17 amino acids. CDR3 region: CASMRLAGSIIYNEQFF. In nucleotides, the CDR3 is TGTGCCAGCATGCGGCTAGCGGGGAGTATAATCTACAATGAGCAGTTCTTC.

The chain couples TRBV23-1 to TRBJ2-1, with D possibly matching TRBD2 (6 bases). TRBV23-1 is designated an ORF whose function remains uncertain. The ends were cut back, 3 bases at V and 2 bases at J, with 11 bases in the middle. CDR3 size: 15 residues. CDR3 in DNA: TGCGCCAGCAGTCATACTAGCAGGACCTACAATGAGCAGTTCTTC. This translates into CASSHTSRTYNEQFF.

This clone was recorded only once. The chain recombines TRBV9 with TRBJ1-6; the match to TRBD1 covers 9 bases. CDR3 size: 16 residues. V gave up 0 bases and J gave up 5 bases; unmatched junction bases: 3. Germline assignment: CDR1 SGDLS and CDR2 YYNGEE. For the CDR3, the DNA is TGTGCCAGCAGCGTAGTGGGGGACAGGGATAATTCACCCCTCCACTTT. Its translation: CASSVVGDRDNSPLHF.

The CDR3 protein is CASARTGGGNEKLFF. DNA of the CDR3: TGTGCCAGCGCCCGGACCGGGGGGGGTAATGAAAAACTGTTTTTT. The gene calls are TRBV19 and TRBJ1-4, with D maybe TRBD1 (5 bases). CDR3 length: 15 residues. Germline lookup yields CDR1 LNHDA and CDR2 SQIVND (reference sequence). The V end was cut by 9 bases, the J end by 4 bases, with 18 bases between.

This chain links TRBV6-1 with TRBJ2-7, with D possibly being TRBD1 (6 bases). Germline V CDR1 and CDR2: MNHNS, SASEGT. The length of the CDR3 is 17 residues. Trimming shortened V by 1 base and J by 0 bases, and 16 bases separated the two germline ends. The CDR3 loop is CASSEDGVGRGSYEQYF. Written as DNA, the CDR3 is TGTGCCAGCAGTGAAGACGGCGTAGGCAGGGGCTCCTACGAGCAGTACTTC.